A single sample is the source of the 10 T cell receptor beta chains below, sequenced in a study of cytomegalovirus exposure and HLA in healthy donors (TCRdb year 2017). The library was obtained by the immunoSEQ multiplex PCR assay. For the multiplex PCR, a mixture combining 60 forward primers for TCR Vbeta segments and 13 reverse primers for TCR Jbeta segments was used. This immuneACCESS table, as held by TCRdb, lists in-frame sequences with V and J called but not all clones. Of the missing ones, under half trace to an unresolved V gene in checked studies; the others have no known cause. The sample data list 150,000 to 180,000 clones, and more than 60% of these were observed just once. Clones ranked in the top ten supply 3% to 4% of the sample. The sample consisted of PBMCs. The receptors derive from a middle-aged woman in good health and CMV-seronegative.

This clone was picked up one time. V is TRBV4-1 and J is TRBJ2-3; TRBD2 matches at 10 bases. CDR3 size: 16 residues. Germline V gene sequence: CDR1 MGHRA, CDR2 YSYEKL. The junction had 10 bases not matched to a gene; V was cut back by 4 bases and J by 6 bases. CDR3 loop: CASSPGTSGAEDTQYF. CDR3 sequence (DNA): TGCGCCAGCAGCCCAGGAACTAGCGGGGCTGAGGATACGCAGTATTTT.

About this clone itself: This specimen includes other DNA sequences encoding the same CDR3. The genes are TRBV7-2 and TRBJ1-5; perhaps TRBD1 as D (5 bases). V lost 5 bases to trimming and J lost 4 bases, with 12 bases between them. Germline V gives CDR1 SGHTA, CDR2 FQGNSA. The CDR3 contains 14 residues. DNA of the CDR3: TGTGCCAGCAGCCCATCCGGGGGGAATCAGCCCCAGCATTTT. It codes for CASSPSGGNQPQHF. Filled out from reference TRBV7-2 and TRBJ1-5, the complete variable domain reads GAGVSQSPSNKVTEKGKDVELRCDPISGHTALYWYRQSLGQGLEFLIYFQGNSAPDKSGLPSDRFSAERTGGSVSTLTIQRTQQEDSAVYLCASSPSGGNQPQHFGDGTRLSIL.

V usage is TRBV4-1 and J usage is TRBJ2-7; the D gene is possibly TRBD1 (6 bases). V lost 1 base, J lost 2 bases, and 18 bases lay in between. This CDR3 has 17 amino acids. Germline values: CDR1 MGHRA, CDR2 YSYEKL. CDR3 loop: CASSQVFIRDTPYEQYF. For the CDR3, the DNA is TGCGCCAGCAGCCAAGTATTCATCCGGGACACCCCCTACGAGCAGTACTTC.

J is TRBJ1-2 and V is TRBV10-3; no reliable D call. The CDR3 spans 13 residues. Germline CDR1 is ENHRY and CDR2 is SYGVKD. V shed 10 bases and J shed 3 bases, with 15 bases lying between them. The CDR3 DNA reads TGTGCCACCCGTGGCGAGGAGGACTATGGCTACACCTTC. Encoded protein: CATRGEEDYGYTF.

This sequence joins TRBV27 and TRBJ2-1; 7 bases map to TRBD2. Germline CDR1 is MNHEY and CDR2 is SMNVEV (reference sequence). V dropped 5 bases and J dropped 6; count of bases not matched to a gene: 13. The CDR3 sequence is 16 residues long. DNA of the CDR3: TGTGCCAGCAGTACGGGACTAACACTTTACGGCAATGAGCAGTTCTTC. Its protein product is CASSTGLTLYGNEQFF.

This clone appeared once. The gene calls are TRBV5-4 and TRBJ2-1; unclear D gene. This CDR3 spans 13 amino acids. V was trimmed by 4 bases and J by 4 bases, leaving 9 bases between them. The V gene's germline CDR1 is SGHNT and CDR2 YYREEE (reference sequence). The CDR3 is CASSPVSYNEQFF. For the CDR3, the DNA is TGTGCCAGCAGCCCCGTGTCTTACAATGAGCAGTTCTTC.

About this clone: The CDR3 does not close with the conserved phenylalanine or tryptophan, likely indicating a read error. The rearrangement joins TRBV28 to TRBJ1-1; D unresolved. This CDR3 contains 16 residues. From germline, CDR1 is MDHEN and CDR2 SYDVKM. The ends were cut back, 1 base at V and 0 bases at J, with 12 bases in the middle. CDR3 amino acids: CASSLLQSLMNTEAFV. The CDR3 bases are TGTGCCAGCAGTTTATTACAGTCATTAATGAACACTGAAGCTTTCGTT.

The chain employs TRBV19 and TRBJ1-1, with 7 bases fitting TRBD1. Germline assignment: CDR1 LNHDA and CDR2 SQIVND (reference sequence). The J segment lost 5 bases and the V segment lost 0 bases, leaving 9 bases of the junction unmatched. The CDR3 sequence is 16 residues long. CDR3 nucleotide sequence: TGTGCCAGTAGTATAGATGTGGGACAGAAAAGTACTGAAGCTTTCTTT. Translation gives CASSIDVGQKSTEAFF.

The chain carries TRBV13 and TRBJ2-5, with 7 bases matching TRBD1. This CDR3 contains 17 residues. Germline loops: CDR1 PRHDT, CDR2 FYEKMQ (reference sequence). V was clipped by 0 bases and J by 2 bases; unmatched bases: 9. CDR3 region: CASSLGPLGGSQETQYF. CDR3 DNA: TGTGCCAGCAGCTTAGGACCCTTAGGGGGCAGTCAAGAGACCCAGTACTTC. The whole variable domain, filled in from reference TRBV13 and TRBJ2-5, reads AAGVIQSPRHLIKEKRETATLKCYPIPRHDTVYWYQQGPGQDPQFLISFYEKMQSDKGSIPDRFSAQQFSDYHSELNMSSLELGDSALYFCASSLGPLGGSQETQYFGPGTRLLVL.

This clone was detected only a few times. This chain links TRBV5-1 with TRBJ1-1, with D unclear. CDR1 and CDR2 from the germline V gene are SGHRS and YFSETQ. Deletions cut 1 base from V and 0 bases from J, with 7 bases between. The CDR3 consists of 14 residues. The CDR3 sequence is CASSLTSLNTEAFF. In nucleotides, the CDR3 is TGCGCCAGCAGCTTGACGAGCTTGAACACTGAAGCTTTCTTT.